Following are 2 T cell receptor beta chains from one sample sequenced in a study of spatial heterogeneity in lung cancer. In TCRdb, the 5' RACE reads were re-called with MiXCR into one record per CDR3 protein. The sample includes about 13,000 distinct CDR3 sequences, roughly 5.5% of them seen just once. Their cognate antigens are unknown. The time point: sample taken at primary tumor resection. Study observations and caveats: Tumors with more nonsynonymous mutations had more expanded intratumoral alpha and beta TCRs.

This sample comprised lung tumor tissue, obtained at surgery. These receptors were collected from a male donor with early-stage non-small cell lung cancer.

There are many counts of this clonotype. The DNA for the CDR3 is TGTGCCAGCAGTTCTGGGCATACGCAGTATTTT. The encoded protein is CASSSGHTQYF. J is TRBJ2-3 and V is TRBV6-2 or TRBV6-3; no reliable D call. The V gene's germline CDR1 is MNHEY and CDR2 SVGEGT. The CDR3 runs 11 residues. Trimming shortened V by 4 bases and J by 7 bases, and 6 bases separated the two germline ends.

This clonotype was counted at least ten times. The J gene is TRBJ2-4, the V gene TRBV20-1; 7 positions agree with TRBD2. The CDR3 has 14 residues. V trimming: 0 bases; J trimming: 9 bases; junction bases outside the gene matches: 8. Per the germline V gene, CDR1 is DFQATT and CDR2 is SNEGSKA (reference sequence). In DNA form, the CDR3 reads TGCAGTGCTAGAGAGAATGGGAGGGTGGGCATTCAGTACTTC. Its translation is CSARENGRVGIQYF.